The T cell receptor beta chain under discussion was sequenced for a study of CD8+CD57+ T cells in acquired aplastic anemia. Overall study context: The DNA of sorted CD4+ and CD8+ cells averaged approximately 3.4 ug. General study results and limits: Roughly 31 CD8+ CDR3 sequences were shared between patients and controls.

Germline V gene data show CDR1 as MNHEY and CDR2 as SVGAGI. The CDR3 is made up of 15 amino acids. V lost 5 bases to trimming and J lost 0 bases, with 10 bases between them. In the case of this clonotype: Its antigen is unidentified.

Genomic DNA templated the TCR beta VDJ and CDR3 profiling. TCRdb processed the reads anew with MiXCR; each CDR3 protein has one entry. The sample yields about 400,000 distinct CDR3 sequences, about two thirds seen once. This TCR was sampled from a human donor in good health, serving as a control. The sample taken for sequencing was sorted CD4+, CD8+, or CD8+CD57+ T cells (not recorded which) from PBMCs. The V call is TRBV6-5, the J call TRBJ1-4, with D uncertain. CDR3 bases: TGTGCCAGCAGTAACCACGGTGCAACTAATGAAAAACTGTTTTTT. Its translation is CASSNHGATNEKLFF.